This T cell receptor beta chain was sequenced during a study of memory CD4+ T cells and cytomegalovirus serostatus. Assay used: immunoSEQ multiplex PCR; TCRdb lists only in-frame clones, some missing. Among about 58,000 clones listed, roughly 84% were seen once. Broader study findings: Median bootstrapped AUC for CMV status was about 0.95 originally, 0.75 to 0.91 US-trained.

The CDR3 is made up of 15 amino acids. The germline CDR1 and CDR2 sequences are SEHNR and FQNEAQ (reference sequence). The junction had 8 bases not matched to a gene; V was cut back by 4 bases and J by 7 bases. This clone occurred once. Its matching antigen is unknown. The sort gate was single viable CD3+CD4+CD8-CD45RO+ cells for memory CD4+ T cells. The specimen was memory CD4+ T cells from blood. This clonotype was obtained from an adult in good health and CMV-seronegative. Some clones in this sample may be carry-over from other donors' samples. This chain uses TRBV7-9 with TRBJ2-1; TRBD1 matches at 9 bases. CDR3 in amino acids: CASSYRQGDPNEQFF. As DNA, the CDR3 is TGTGCCAGCAGCTATAGACAGGGGGACCCGAATGAGCAGTTCTTC.